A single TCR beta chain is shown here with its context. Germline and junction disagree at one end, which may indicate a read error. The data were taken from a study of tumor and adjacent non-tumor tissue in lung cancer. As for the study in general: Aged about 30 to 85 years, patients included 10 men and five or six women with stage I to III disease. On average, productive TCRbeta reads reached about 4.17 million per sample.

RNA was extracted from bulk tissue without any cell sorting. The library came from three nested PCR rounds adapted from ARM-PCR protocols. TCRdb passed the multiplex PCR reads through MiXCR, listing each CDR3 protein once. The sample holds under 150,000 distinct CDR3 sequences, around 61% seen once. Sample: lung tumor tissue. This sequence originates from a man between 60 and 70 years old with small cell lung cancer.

Written as DNA, the CDR3 is TGCAGTGCCAGAACTCCCGGGACAGTCGAAGTTTTCTTT. Translated, it gives CSARTPGTVEVFF. This rearrangement joins TRBV20-1 to TRBJ1-1, with 7 bases matching TRBD1. This CDR3 contains 13 residues. Germline assignment: CDR1 DFQATT and CDR2 SNEGSKA (reference sequence).